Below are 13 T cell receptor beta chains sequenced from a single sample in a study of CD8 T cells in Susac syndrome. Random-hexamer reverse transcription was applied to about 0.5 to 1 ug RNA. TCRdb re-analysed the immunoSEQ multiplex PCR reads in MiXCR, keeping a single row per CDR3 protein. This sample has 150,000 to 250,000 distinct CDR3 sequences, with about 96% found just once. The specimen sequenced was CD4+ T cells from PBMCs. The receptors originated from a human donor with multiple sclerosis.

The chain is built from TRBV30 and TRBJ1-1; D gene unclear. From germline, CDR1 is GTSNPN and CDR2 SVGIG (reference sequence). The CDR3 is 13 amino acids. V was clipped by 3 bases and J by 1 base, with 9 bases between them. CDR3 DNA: TGTGCCTGGAGCCTGGCGCAGAACACTGAAGCTTTCTTT. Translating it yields CAWSLAQNTEAFF. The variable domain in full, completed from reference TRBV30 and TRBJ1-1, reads SQTIHQWPATLVQPVGSPLSLECTVEGTSNPNLYWYRQAAGRGLQLLFYSVGIGQISSEVPQNLSASRPQDRQFILSSKKLLLSDSGFYLCAWSLAQNTEAFFGQGTRLTVV.

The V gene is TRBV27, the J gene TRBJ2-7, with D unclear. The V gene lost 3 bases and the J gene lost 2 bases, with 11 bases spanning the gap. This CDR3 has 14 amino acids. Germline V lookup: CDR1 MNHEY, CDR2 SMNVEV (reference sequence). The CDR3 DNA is TGTGCCAGCAGTTTTCGCGAAAAGACCTACGAGCAGTACTTC. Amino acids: CASSFREKTYEQYF.

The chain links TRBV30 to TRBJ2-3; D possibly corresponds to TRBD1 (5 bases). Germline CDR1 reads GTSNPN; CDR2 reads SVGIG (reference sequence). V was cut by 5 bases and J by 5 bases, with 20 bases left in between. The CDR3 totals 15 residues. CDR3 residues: CAWSSGLASIDTQYF. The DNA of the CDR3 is TGTGCCTGGTCCTCAGGGCTCGCTTCCATAGATACGCAGTATTTT.

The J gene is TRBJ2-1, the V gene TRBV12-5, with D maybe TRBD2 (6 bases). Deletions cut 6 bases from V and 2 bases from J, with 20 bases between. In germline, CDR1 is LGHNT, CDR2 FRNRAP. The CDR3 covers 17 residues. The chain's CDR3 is CASGIPPGLTTYNEQFF. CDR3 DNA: TGTGCTAGTGGCATCCCCCCGGGACTCACTACCTACAATGAGCAGTTCTTC.

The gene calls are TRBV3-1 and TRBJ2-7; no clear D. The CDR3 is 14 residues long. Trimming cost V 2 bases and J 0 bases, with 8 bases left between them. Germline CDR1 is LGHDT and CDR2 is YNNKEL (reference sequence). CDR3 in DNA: TGTGCCAGCAGCCAATGGGTAAACTCCTACGAGCAGTACTTC. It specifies CASSQWVNSYEQYF.

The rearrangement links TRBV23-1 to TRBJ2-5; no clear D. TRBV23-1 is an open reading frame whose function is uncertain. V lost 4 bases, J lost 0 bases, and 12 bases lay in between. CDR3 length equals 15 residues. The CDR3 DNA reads TGCGCCAGCAGTCCCAACGGGCAGTACCAAGAGACCCAGTACTTC. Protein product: CASSPNGQYQETQYF.

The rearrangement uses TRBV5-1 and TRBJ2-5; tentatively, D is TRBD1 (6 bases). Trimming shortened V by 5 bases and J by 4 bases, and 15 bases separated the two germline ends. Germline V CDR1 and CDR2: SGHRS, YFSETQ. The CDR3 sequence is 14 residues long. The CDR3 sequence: CASSRDTLRETQYF. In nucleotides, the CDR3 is TGCGCCAGCAGTCGGGACACCTTAAGAGAGACCCAGTACTTC.

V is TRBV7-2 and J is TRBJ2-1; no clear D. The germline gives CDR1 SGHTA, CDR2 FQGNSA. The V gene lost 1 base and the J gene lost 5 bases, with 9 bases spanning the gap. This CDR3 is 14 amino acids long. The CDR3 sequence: CASSLDLSHNEQFF. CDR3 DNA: TGTGCCAGCAGCTTAGACTTAAGCCACAATGAGCAGTTCTTC. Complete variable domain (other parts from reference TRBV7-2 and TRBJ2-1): GAGVSQSPSNKVTEKGKDVELRCDPISGHTALYWYRQSLGQGLEFLIYFQGNSAPDKSGLPSDRFSAERTGGSVSTLTIQRTQQEDSAVYLCASSLDLSHNEQFFGPGTRLTVL.

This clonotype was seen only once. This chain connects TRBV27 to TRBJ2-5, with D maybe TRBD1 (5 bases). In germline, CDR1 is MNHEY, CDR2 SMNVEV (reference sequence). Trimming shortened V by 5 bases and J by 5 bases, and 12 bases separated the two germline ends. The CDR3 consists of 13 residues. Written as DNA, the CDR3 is TGTGCCAGCAGTGAAGGGGCCTGGGAGACCCAGTACTTC. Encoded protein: CASSEGAWETQYF.

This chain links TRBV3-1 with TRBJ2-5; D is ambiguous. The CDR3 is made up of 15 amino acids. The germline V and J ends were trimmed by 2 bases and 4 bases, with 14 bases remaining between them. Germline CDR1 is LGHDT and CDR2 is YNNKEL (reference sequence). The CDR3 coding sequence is TGTGCCAGCAGCCAAAATCTACGCGGCTCAGAGACCCAGTACTTC. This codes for CASSQNLRGSETQYF.

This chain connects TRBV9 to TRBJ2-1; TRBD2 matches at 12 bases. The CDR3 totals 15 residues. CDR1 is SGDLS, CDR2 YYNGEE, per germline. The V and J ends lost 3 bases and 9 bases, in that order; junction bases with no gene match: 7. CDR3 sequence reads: CASSARLAGVLEQFF. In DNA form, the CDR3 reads TGTGCCAGCAGCGCCAGACTAGCGGGAGTACTTGAGCAGTTCTTC.

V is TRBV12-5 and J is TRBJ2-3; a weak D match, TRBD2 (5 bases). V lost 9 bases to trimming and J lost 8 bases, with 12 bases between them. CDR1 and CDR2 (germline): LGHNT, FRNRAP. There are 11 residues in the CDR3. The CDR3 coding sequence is TGTGCTAGCAAATCCGAGGGTACGCAGTATTTT. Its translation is CASKSEGTQYF.

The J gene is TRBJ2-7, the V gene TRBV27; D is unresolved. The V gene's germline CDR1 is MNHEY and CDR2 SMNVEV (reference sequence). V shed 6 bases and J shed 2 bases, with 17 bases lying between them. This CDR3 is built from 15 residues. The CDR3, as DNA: TGTGCCAGCAGCCCGAGTTTCGTTACAACCTACGAGCAGTACTTC. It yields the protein CASSPSFVTTYEQYF.